This is a list of T cell receptor beta chains from one sample in a study of OX40 agonist ivuxolimab in advanced cancers. The repertoire was sequenced with immunoSEQ multiplex PCR; TCRdb's copy has only in-frame clones and lacks some. The top ten clones hold about 8.3% of a sample with tens of thousands of clones, about 83% of them seen once. The specimen was CD4+ or CD8+ T cells sorted from blood, collected in a trial of the OX40 agonist ivuxolimab. The receptors were sampled from an adult with an advanced solid tumor such as melanoma, head and neck, liver or kidney cancer. Both conserved end residues are part of each CDR3. The order of the fields is D gene, clone size, J gene, V gene, CDR3 protein, CDR3 DNA. D genes are given only for firm matches. A clone size is listed for some rows: how often the clone was seen (once, few, many), or a class if it is expanded.

>TRBD1|-|TRBJ1-2|TRBV5-6
CASSHHGTTGVYGYTF
TGTGCCAGCAGCCATCACGGGACTACAGGGGTTTACGGCTACACCTTC
>-|few|TRBJ1-1|TRBV4-1
CASSQEGQGILNTEAFF
TGCGCCAGCAGCCAAGAGGGGCAGGGGATTTTAAACACTGAAGCTTTCTTT
>TRBD2|-|TRBJ2-3|TRBV10-1
CASSAIAGGPGADTQYF
TGCGCCAGCAGTGCCATAGCGGGGGGGCCTGGGGCAGATACGCAGTATTTT
>TRBD1|-|TRBJ1-1|TRBV5-7
CASSPRQGGSTEAFF
TGTGCCAGCAGCCCCAGACAGGGGGGGAGCACTGAAGCTTTCTTT
>-|-|TRBJ1-1|TRBV6-6
CASSYSAGGTEAFF
TGTGCCAGCAGTTACTCGGCGGGGGGGACTGAAGCTTTCTTT
>TRBD2|medium-sized|TRBJ2-1|TRBV27
CASRPLVRGVVSYNEQFF
TGTGCCAGCAGACCCCTCGTGCGGGGGGTAGTCTCCTACAATGAGCAGTTCTTC
>-|-|TRBJ1-2|TRBV19
CASSPSAGRVHGYTF
TGTGCCAGTAGTCCCTCGGCGGGCAGGGTACATGGCTACACCTTC
>-|-|TRBJ2-3|TRBV4-1
CASSQGTNTDTQYF
TGCGCCAGCAGCCAAGGGACGAACACAGATACGCAGTATTTT
>-|-|TRBJ1-1|TRBV5-5
CASSTETVNTEAFF
TGTGCCAGCAGCACTGAGACGGTGAACACTGAAGCTTTCTTT
>TRBD2|-|TRBJ2-1|TRBV9
CASSLAGGLVNEQFF
TGTGCCAGCAGCCTAGCGGGGGGACTAGTCAATGAGCAGTTCTTC
>TRBD2|-|TRBJ2-3|TRBV4-2
CASSQGAGGPGDTQYF
TGTGCCAGCAGCCAAGGAGCGGGGGGCCCGGGAGATACGCAGTATTTT
>-|-|TRBJ1-5|TRBV7-9
CASSQLNQPQHF
TGTGCCAGCAGCCAGCTAAATCAGCCCCAGCATTTT
>-|-|TRBJ2-5|TRBV18
CASSPPQGRWETQYF
TGTGCCAGCTCACCGCCCCAGGGGCGTTGGGAGACCCAGTACTTC
>-|-|TRBJ2-3|TRBV6-5
CASSNPGRRQYF
TGTGCCAGCAGTAACCCGGGACGAAGGCAGTATTTT
>TRBD1|-|TRBJ2-7|TRBV11-2
CASSLDITGGWSEQYF
TGTGCCAGCAGCTTAGATATAACAGGGGGCTGGTCCGAGCAGTACTTC
>-|-|TRBJ1-2|TRBV11-2
CASSLASSYGYTF
TGTGCCAGCAGCTTAGCGTCGTCCTATGGCTACACCTTC
>TRBD1|-|TRBJ1-1|TRBV4-1
CASRGQGRNTEAFF
TGCGCCAGCAGGGGACAGGGTCGGAACACTGAAGCTTTCTTT
>-|-|TRBJ2-1|TRBV12-1
CASSFEEGALGNEQFF
TGTGCCAGCAGCTTTGAGGAAGGAGCTTTGGGCAATGAGCAGTTCTTC
>-|-|TRBJ1-4|TRBV6-6
CASSYSPQIEKLFF
TGTGCCAGCAGTTACTCCCCCCAGATTGAAAAACTGTTTTTT
>TRBD1|-|TRBJ2-7|TRBV19
CASSMVGTGGNEQYF
TGTGCCAGTAGTATGGTCGGGACAGGGGGCAACGAGCAGTACTTC
>-|-|TRBJ1-4|TRBV2
CASSQGVKEKLFF
TGTGCCAGCAGTCAGGGAGTGAAGGAAAAACTGTTTTTT
>-|-|TRBJ2-7|TRBV6-5
CASSYGQGMAEQYF
TGTGCCAGCAGTTACGGGCAGGGTATGGCCGAGCAGTACTTC
>-|-|TRBJ1-1|TRBV6-6
CASIDRPTEAFF
TGTGCCAGCATTGATAGGCCCACTGAAGCTTTCTTT
>-|-|TRBJ2-2|TRBV5-8
CASSLIRGYHTGELFF
TGTGCCAGCAGCTTAATCAGGGGTTATCACACCGGGGAGCTGTTTTTT
>TRBD1|-|TRBJ2-5|TRBV7-9
CASSLIVETGADQETQYF
TGTGCCAGCAGCTTAATCGTGGAAACAGGGGCCGACCAAGAGACCCAGTACTTC
>TRBD1|-|TRBJ1-6|TRBV6-5
CASSAQGVTNSPLHF
TGTGCCAGCAGTGCCCAGGGGGTCACCAATTCACCCCTCCACTTT
>-|-|TRBJ1-5|TRBV6-5
CASSYSGLQHF
TGTGCCAGCAGTTACTCCGGACTGCAGCATTTT
>TRBD1|-|TRBJ2-7|TRBV4-1
CASSQERTGTYEQYF
TGCGCCAGCAGCCAAGAACGGACAGGGACCTACGAGCAGTACTTC
>TRBD2|few|TRBJ2-1|TRBV10-3
CAITPGAGASYNEQFF
TGTGCCATCACCCCTGGAGCGGGGGCTTCCTACAATGAGCAGTTCTTC
>-|-|TRBJ1-2|TRBV2
CASSDGQDRYGYTF
TGTGCCAGCAGTGATGGGCAGGATCGGTATGGCTACACCTTC
>-|once|TRBJ2-2|TRBV6-5
CASSVGGELFF
TGTGCCAGCAGCGTCGGGGGGGAGCTGTTTTTT
>-|-|TRBJ1-1|TRBV19
CASKAGHTEAFF
TGTGCCAGTAAGGCGGGGCACACTGAAGCTTTCTTT
>-|-|TRBJ1-1|TRBV7-8
CASSLGTEAFF
TGTGCCAGCAGCTTGGGAACTGAAGCTTTCTTT
>-|few|TRBJ1-6|TRBV6-5
CASSYYWGSPLHF
TGTGCCAGCAGTTATTATTGGGGCTCACCCCTCCACTTT
>TRBD1|-|TRBJ2-7|TRBV2
CATSGTGRVHSYEQYF
TGTGCCACGTCCGGGACAGGGAGAGTACACTCCTACGAGCAGTACTTC
>-|-|TRBJ1-6|TRBV7-2
CASSSLTRHNSPLHF
TGTGCCAGCAGCTCCCTGACGAGGCATAATTCACCCCTCCACTTT
>TRBD1|-|TRBJ2-7|TRBV11-3
CASSLGTGALNPYEQYF
TGTGCCAGCAGCTTAGGGACAGGGGCACTGAACCCCTACGAGCAGTACTTC
>-|-|TRBJ2-7|TRBV4-1
CASSQAVGRLYEQYF
TGCGCCAGCAGCCAGGCTGTGGGACGGCTCTACGAGCAGTACTTC
>-|-|TRBJ2-7|TRBV7-9
CASSLFPTAYEQYF
TGTGCCAGCAGCTTATTTCCGACAGCCTACGAGCAGTACTTC
>-|-|TRBJ1-1|TRBV25-1
CASSEGFSEAFF
TGTGCCAGCAGTGAGGGGTTCTCTGAAGCTTTCTTT
>-|once|TRBJ2-7|TRBV4-1
CASSHGRSYEQYF
TGCGCCAGCAGCCATGGACGGTCCTACGAGCAGTACTTC
>-|-|TRBJ1-6|TRBV4-1
CASSQEETYNSPLHF
TGCGCCAGCAGCCAAGAGGAGACCTATAATTCACCCCTCCACTTT
>-|-|TRBJ2-5|TRBV7-9
CASSLETSQETQYF
TGTGCCAGCAGCTTAGAGACGTCGCAAGAGACCCAGTACTTC
>TRBD1|few|TRBJ1-5|TRBV19
CASTLGQGGQPQHF
TGTGCCAGTACCCTAGGACAGGGCGGCCAGCCCCAGCATTTT
>-|-|TRBJ1-2|TRBV7-6
CASSLGPETGPEGYGYTF
TGTGCCAGCAGCTTAGGGCCCGAGACAGGCCCGGAGGGCTATGGCTACACCTTC
>TRBD1|-|TRBJ1-5|TRBV28
CASSWGKTGGNQPQHF
TGTGCCAGCAGCTGGGGGAAAACAGGGGGGAATCAGCCCCAGCATTTT
>-|-|TRBJ1-6|TRBV9
CASSVGQGNSPLHF
TGTGCCAGCAGCGTAGGGCAGGGTAATTCACCCCTCCACTTT
>-|-|TRBJ1-4|TRBV28
CASSPQGDEKLFF
TGTGCCAGCAGTCCTCAAGGGGATGAAAAACTGTTTTTT
>-|-|TRBJ2-5|TRBV7-9
CASSPPGRQETQYF
TGTGCCAGCAGCCCTCCGGGACGGCAAGAGACCCAGTACTTC
>TRBD1|-|TRBJ1-2|TRBV4-1
CASSPRGDRALVEYGYTF
TGCGCCAGCAGCCCTAGGGGGGACAGGGCTTTGGTGGAATATGGCTACACCTTC
>-|-|TRBJ2-1|TRBV19
CASSIGRDNEQFF
TGTGCCAGTAGTATAGGGAGGGACAATGAGCAGTTCTTC
>-|few|TRBJ1-1|TRBV6-5
CASRPLNGRFEAFF
TGTGCCAGCAGGCCCCTGAACGGTCGCTTTGAAGCTTTCTTT
>-|-|TRBJ2-7|TRBV27
CASSYGRNIYEQYF
TGTGCCAGCAGTTACGGGCGGAACATCTACGAGCAGTACTTC
>-|-|TRBJ2-2|TRBV11-3
CASSSGWLAGELFF
TGTGCCAGCAGCTCAGGGTGGTTGGCCGGGGAGCTGTTTTTT
>-|-|TRBJ2-7|TRBV4-3
CASSPGLRYEQYF
TGCGCCAGCAGTCCGGGACTTCGATACGAGCAGTACTTC
>TRBD2|-|TRBJ2-1|TRBV9
CASSISPSSGGNNEQFF
TGTGCCAGCAGCATCTCCCCCTCTAGCGGGGGAAACAATGAGCAGTTCTTC
>-|few|TRBJ1-2|TRBV6-5
CASSQGSGGYTF
TGTGCCAGCAGTCAAGGGTCTGGGGGCTACACCTTC